The clone carrying this TCR beta chain was seen a few times. The source of the sample is a study of human T cells and chemical hapten exposure. There are 15 residues in the CDR3. V dropped 6 bases and J dropped 3 bases, with 18 bases sitting between them. Germline loops: CDR1 SGHAT, CDR2 FQDESV (reference sequence). The time point here: patch test 1, 2 weeks after DPC sensitization. The treatment: therapeutic diphenylcyclopropenone sensitization with weekly scalp DPC. MiXCR, applied by TCRdb to the RACE reads, yields one record per CDR3 protein. The top ten clones hold approximately 1.5% of a sample with 180,000 or so distinct CDR3 sequences, approximately 15% of them seen once.

The gene calls are TRBV11-1 and TRBJ2-7; D assignment may be TRBD1 or TRBD2 (5 bases each). The source of this sequence is a young woman with alopecia areata. Some clones in this sample may be carry-over from other donors' samples. The sequences come from whole blood, collected in connection with sensitization to the hapten diphenylcyclopropenone (DPC). The CDR3 DNA follows: TGTGCCAGCAGTCTCTATCGGGGACCGGACTACGAGCAGTACTTC. This translates into CASSLYRGPDYEQYF.